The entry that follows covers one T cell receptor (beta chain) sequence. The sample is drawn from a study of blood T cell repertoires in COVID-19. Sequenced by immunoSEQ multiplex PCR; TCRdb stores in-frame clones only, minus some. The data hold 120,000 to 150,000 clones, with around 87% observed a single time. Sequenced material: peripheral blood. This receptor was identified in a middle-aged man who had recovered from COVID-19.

The CDR3 loop is CASSNLLAGGETQYF. The CDR3 DNA sequence: TGTGCCAGTAGTAATTTATTAGCGGGGGGAGAGACCCAGTACTTC. The chain links TRBV19 to TRBJ2-5; TRBD2 matches 10 bases. Germline V gives CDR1 LNHDA, CDR2 SQIVND (reference sequence). This CDR3 spans 15 amino acids. J gave up 4 bases and V 4 bases, and 6 bases lay outside the gene matches. The full variable domain, rest sourced from reference TRBV19 and TRBJ2-5, is DGGITQSPKYLFRKEGQNVTLSCEQNLNHDAMYWYRQDPGQGLRLIYYSQIVNDFQKGDIAEGYSVSREKKESFPLTVTSAQKNPTAFYLCASSNLLAGGETQYFGPGTRLLVL.